This record covers a single T cell receptor beta chain. The sample contains more than one DNA sequence encoding this CDR3. This sample was taken from a study of blood T cell repertoires in COVID-19. At the level of the study: Sources were T cells, B-cell-depleted T cells, or PBMCs; the material itself was cDNA or gDNA.

Which cohort a participant joined came from the clinical history participants gave. Authors' processing steps: Amplification from reference gene primers served as the basis for estimated nucleated cell counts. The table came from immunoSEQ multiplex PCR; TCRdb's copy has only in-frame clones and leaves some out. V and J calls and clone size are those listed in that table; D and trimming were worked out from the DNA. The sample includes some 380,000 clones, around 87% of them seen just once. Material for sequencing was PBMCs or T cells enriched from blood (not recorded which). The receptor comes from a man aged 25-45 years who had recovered from COVID-19.

CDR3 in amino acids: CASSKDRVNTEAFF. The CDR3 bases are TGTGCCAGCAGTAAGGACAGGGTCAACACTGAAGCTTTCTTT. V gene TRBV6-5 combines with J gene TRBJ1-1, with 8 positions matching TRBD1. CDR1 and CDR2 (germline): MNHEY, SVGAGI. After removal of 5 bases from V and 2 bases from J, the junction contained 4 bases not matched to a gene. This CDR3 is 14 amino acids long.